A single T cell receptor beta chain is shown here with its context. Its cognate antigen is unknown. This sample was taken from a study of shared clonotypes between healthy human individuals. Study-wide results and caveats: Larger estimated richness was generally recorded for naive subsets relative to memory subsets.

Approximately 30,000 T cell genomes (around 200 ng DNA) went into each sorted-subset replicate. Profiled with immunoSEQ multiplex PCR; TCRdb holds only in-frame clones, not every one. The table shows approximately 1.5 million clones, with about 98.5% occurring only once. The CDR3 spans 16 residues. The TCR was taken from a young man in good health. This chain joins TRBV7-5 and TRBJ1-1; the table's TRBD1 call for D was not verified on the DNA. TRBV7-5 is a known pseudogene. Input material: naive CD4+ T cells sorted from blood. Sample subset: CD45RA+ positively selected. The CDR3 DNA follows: TGTGCCAGAAGCGACCGACAGGAGGATAAGAACACTGAAGCTTTCTTT. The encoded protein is CARSDRQEDKNTEAFF.